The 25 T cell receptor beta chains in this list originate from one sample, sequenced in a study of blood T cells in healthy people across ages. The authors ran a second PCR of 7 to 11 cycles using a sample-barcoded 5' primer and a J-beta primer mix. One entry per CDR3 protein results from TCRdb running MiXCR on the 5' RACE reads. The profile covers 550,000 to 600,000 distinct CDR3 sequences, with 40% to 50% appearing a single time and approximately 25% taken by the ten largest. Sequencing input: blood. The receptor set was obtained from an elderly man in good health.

The CDR3 DNA sequence: TGCAGCGCCCGTCGGACGGACGGTGAATACAATGAGCAGTTCTTC. It is translated as CSARRTDGEYNEQFF. This chain links TRBV29-1 with TRBJ2-1; D is unclear. The germline V gene has CDR1 SQVTM and CDR2 ANQGSEA. The ends were cut back, 7 bases at V and 4 bases at J, with 20 bases in the middle. There are 15 residues in the CDR3.

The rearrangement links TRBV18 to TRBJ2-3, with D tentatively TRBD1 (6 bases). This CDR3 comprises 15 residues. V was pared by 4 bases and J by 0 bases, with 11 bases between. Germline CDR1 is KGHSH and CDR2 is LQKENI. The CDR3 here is CASSLGTPSTDTQYF. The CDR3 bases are TGTGCCAGCTCACTTGGGACACCTAGCACAGATACGCAGTATTTT.

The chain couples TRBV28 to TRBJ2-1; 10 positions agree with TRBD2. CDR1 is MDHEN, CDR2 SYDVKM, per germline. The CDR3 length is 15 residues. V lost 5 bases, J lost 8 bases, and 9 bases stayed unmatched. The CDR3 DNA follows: TGTGCCAGCAGTCCGACTGCTAGCGGGAGACATGAGCAGTTCTTC. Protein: CASSPTASGRHEQFF.

As DNA, the CDR3 is TGTGCCACCAGCAGCCAAAAAGATAACTATGGCTACACCTTC. This codes for CATSSQKDNYGYTF. V and J are TRBV15 and TRBJ1-2, with D uncertain. Germline V lookup: CDR1 LNHNV, CDR2 YYDKDF (reference sequence). V was shortened by 3 bases and J by 1 base, with 9 bases between the two germline ends. This CDR3 region has 14 residues.

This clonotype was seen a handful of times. The CDR3 DNA reads as TGTGCCAGCAGCTTAGGGGTAGCGGGAGGATCTCGCGAGCAGTACTTC. It specifies CASSLGVAGGSREQYF. This chain joins TRBV7-2 and TRBJ2-7, with TRBD2 identical over 10 bases. The CDR3 contains 16 residues. CDR1 SGHTA and CDR2 FQGNSA come from the germline V gene. V gave up 1 base and J gave up 6 bases; unmatched junction bases: 9.

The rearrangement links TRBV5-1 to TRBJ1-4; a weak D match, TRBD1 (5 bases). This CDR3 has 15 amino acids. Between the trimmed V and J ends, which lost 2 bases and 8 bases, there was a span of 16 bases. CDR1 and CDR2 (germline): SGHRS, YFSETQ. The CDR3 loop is CASSFGQSSGEKLFF. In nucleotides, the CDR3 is TGCGCCAGCAGCTTCGGACAAAGCAGCGGGGAAAAACTGTTTTTT.

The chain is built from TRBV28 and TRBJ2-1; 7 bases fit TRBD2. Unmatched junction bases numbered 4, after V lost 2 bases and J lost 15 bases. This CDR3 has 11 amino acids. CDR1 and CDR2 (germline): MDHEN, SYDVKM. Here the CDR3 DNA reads TGTGCCAGCAGTTTAGGACTAGAGAGGTTCTTC. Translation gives CASSLGLERFF. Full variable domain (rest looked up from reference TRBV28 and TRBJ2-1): DVKVTQSSRYLVKRTGEKVFLECVQDMDHENMFWYRQDPGLGLRLIYFSYDVKMKEKGDIPEGYSVSREKKERFSLILESASTNQTSMYLCASSLGLERFFGPGTRLTVL.

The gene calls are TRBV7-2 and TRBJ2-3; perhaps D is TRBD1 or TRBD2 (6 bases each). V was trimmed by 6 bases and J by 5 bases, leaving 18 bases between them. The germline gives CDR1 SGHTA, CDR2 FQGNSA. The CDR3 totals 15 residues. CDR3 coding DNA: TGTGCCAGCAGTTGGTCCGGGAGAGGGGGAGATACGCAGTATTTT. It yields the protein CASSWSGRGGDTQYF.

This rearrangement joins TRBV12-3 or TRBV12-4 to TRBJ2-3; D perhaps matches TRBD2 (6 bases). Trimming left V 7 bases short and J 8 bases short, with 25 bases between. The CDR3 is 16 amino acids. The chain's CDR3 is CASTPSGLAGLGTQYF. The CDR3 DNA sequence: TGTGCCAGCACCCCCTCGGGACTGGCAGGGCTCGGTACGCAGTATTTT.

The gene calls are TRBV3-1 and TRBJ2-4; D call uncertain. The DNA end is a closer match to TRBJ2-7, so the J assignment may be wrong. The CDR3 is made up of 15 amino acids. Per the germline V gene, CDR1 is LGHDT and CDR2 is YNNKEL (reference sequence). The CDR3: CASSQERAEKYEQYF. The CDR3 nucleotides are TGTGCCAGCAGCCAAGAAAGGGCAGAGAAGTACGAGCAGTACTTC.

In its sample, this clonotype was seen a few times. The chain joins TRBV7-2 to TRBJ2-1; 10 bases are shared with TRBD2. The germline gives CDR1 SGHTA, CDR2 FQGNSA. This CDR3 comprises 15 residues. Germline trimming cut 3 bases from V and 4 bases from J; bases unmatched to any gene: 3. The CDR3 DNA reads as TGTGCCAGCAGCTTGGGGACTAGCGAATACAATGAGCAGTTCTTC. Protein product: CASSLGTSEYNEQFF.

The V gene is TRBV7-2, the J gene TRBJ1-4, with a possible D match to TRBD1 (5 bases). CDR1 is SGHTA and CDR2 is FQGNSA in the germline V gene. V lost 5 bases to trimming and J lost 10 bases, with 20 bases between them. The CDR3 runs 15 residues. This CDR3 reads CASSPISGDRGKLFF. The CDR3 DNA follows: TGTGCCAGCAGCCCGATATCGGGGGACCGGGGAAAACTGTTTTTT.

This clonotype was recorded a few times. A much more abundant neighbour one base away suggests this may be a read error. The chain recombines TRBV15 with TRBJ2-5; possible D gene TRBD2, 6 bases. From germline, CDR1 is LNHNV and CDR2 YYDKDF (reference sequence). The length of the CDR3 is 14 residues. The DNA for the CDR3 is TGTGTCACCAGCAGAGGACAAGGTTCTCGGGAGCAGTACTTC. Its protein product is CVTSRGQGSREQYF.

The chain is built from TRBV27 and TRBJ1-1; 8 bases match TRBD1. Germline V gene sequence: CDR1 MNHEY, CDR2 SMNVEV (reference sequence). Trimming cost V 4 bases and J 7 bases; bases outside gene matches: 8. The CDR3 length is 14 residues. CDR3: CASSSRTDRGEAFF. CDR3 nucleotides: TGTGCCAGCAGTTCCCGAACTGACAGGGGTGAAGCTTTCTTT.

The CDR3 nucleotides read TGTGCCACCAGCAGAGCCGGACAGGGCAAGGAAAAACTGTTTTTT. This translates into CATSRAGQGKEKLFF. V is TRBV15 and J is TRBJ1-4; 8 nucleotides match TRBD1. In germline, CDR1 is LNHNV, CDR2 YYDKDF (reference sequence). V shed 1 base and J 8 bases; nucleotides not matched to a gene: 6. This CDR3 has 15 residues.

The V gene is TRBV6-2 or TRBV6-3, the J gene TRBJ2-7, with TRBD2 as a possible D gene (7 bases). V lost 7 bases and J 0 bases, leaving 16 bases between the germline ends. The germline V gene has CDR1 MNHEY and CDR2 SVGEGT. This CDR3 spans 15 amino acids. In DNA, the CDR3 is TGTGCCAGCAACTCCCCGGGGGGCCCCTCCTACGAGCAGTACTTC. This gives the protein CASNSPGGPSYEQYF.

CDR3 bases: TGCGCCAGCAGCCAACCAGTTCAGGGGGATTACGAGCAGTACTTC. Translated: CASSQPVQGDYEQYF. The V gene is TRBV4-1, the J gene TRBJ2-7; TRBD1 agrees at 7 bases. This CDR3 comprises 15 residues. The junction had 8 bases not matched to a gene; V was cut back by 2 bases and J by 4 bases. The V gene's germline CDR1 is MGHRA and CDR2 YSYEKL.

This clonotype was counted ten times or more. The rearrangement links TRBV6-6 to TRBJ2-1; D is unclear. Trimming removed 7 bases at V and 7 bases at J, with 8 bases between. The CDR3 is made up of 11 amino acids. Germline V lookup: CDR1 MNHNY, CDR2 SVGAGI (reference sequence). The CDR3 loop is CASTHSNEQFF. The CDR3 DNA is TGTGCCAGCACCCACTCGAATGAGCAGTTCTTC.

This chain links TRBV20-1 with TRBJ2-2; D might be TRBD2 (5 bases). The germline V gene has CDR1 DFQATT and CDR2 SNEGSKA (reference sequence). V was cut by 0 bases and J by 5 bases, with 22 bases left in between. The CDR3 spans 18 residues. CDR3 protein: CSARDPSLGGHLTGELFF. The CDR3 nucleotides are TGCAGTGCTAGAGATCCCTCTCTAGGCGGGCACTTGACCGGGGAGCTGTTTTTT.

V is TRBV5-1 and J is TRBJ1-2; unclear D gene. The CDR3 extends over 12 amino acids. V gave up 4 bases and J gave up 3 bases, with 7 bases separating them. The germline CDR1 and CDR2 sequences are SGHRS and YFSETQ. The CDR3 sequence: CASSLTDYGYTF. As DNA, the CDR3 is TGCGCCAGCAGCCTAACGGACTATGGCTACACCTTC.

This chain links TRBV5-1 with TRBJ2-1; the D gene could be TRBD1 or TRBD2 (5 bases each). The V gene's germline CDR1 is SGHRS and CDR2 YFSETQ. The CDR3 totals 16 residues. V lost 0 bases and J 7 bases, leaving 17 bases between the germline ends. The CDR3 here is CASSLVGTSGHNEQFF. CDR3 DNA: TGCGCCAGCAGCTTGGTCGGGACCTCTGGGCATAATGAGCAGTTCTTC.

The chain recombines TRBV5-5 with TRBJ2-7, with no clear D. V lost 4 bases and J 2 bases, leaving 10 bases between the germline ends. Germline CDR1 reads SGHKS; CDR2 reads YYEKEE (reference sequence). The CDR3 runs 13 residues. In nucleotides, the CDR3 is TGTGCCAGCAGCCCCGCGGTCCCCTACGAGCAGTACTTC. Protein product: CASSPAVPYEQYF.

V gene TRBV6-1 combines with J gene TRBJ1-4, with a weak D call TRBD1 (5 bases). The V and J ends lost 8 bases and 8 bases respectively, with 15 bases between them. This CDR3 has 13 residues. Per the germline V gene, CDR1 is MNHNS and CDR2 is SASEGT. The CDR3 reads CASGGTNYEKLFF. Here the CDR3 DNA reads TGTGCCAGCGGGGGAACCAATTACGAAAAACTGTTTTTT.

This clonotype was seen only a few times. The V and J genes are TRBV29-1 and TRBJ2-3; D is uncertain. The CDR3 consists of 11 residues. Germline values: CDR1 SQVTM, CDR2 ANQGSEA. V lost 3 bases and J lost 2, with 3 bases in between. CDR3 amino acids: CSVELTDTQYF. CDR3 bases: TGCAGCGTTGAGCTCACAGATACGCAGTATTTT.

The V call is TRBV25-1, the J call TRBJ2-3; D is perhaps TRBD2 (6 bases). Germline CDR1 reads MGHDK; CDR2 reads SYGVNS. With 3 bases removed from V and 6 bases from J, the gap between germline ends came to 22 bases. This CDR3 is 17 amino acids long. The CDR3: CASSESKRVAYTDTQYF. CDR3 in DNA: TGTGCCAGCAGTGAGTCTAAGCGGGTAGCCTACACGGATACGCAGTATTTT.